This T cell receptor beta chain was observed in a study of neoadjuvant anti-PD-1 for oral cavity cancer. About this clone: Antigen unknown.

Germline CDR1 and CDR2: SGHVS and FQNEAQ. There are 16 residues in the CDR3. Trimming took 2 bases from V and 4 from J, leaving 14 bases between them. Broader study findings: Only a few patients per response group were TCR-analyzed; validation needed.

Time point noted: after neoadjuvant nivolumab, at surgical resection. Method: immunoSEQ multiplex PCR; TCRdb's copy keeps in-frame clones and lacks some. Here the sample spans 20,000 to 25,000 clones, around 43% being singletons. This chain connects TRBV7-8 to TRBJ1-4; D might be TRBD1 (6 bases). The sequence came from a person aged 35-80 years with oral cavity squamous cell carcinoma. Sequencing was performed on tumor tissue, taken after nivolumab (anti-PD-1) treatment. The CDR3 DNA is TGTGCCAGCAGCTTATCCACTTACAGGGTTAATGAAAAACTGTTTTTT. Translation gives CASSLSTYRVNEKLFF. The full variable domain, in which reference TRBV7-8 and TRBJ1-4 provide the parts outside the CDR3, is GAGVSQSPRYKVAKRGQDVALRCDPISGHVSLFWYQQALGQGPEFLTYFQNEAQLDKSGLPSDRFFAERPEGSVSTLKIQRTQQEDSAVYLCASSLSTYRVNEKLFFGSGTQLSVL.